The 6 T cell receptor beta chains reported below all come from one sample, sequenced in a study of T cells in Graves' hyperthyroidism and ophthalmopathy (dated by TCRdb to between 2017 and 2020). The library was produced with multiplex PCR. Sequenced on an Illumina HiSeq 2000. The TCR beta CDR3 regions were amplified from RNA transcripts. For the first round of RT-PCR on the TCR CDR3, the HTBI primer set was used together with the Qiagen OneStep RT-PCR kit. TCRdb's own reprocessing of the public reads used fastp at Q25 and MiXCR and kept productive beta chains. A single entry per CDR3 protein holds the most common genes and DNA from its merged rows. The sample table shows under 550,000 distinct CDR3 sequences, and just under 20% are seen once. Approximately 50% of the sample goes to the ten largest clones. The sample was blood. Every receptor here comes from a middle-aged man with Graves' ophthalmopathy.

This clonotype was observed many times. The chain joins TRBV18 to TRBJ2-5; tentatively, D is TRBD2 (5 bases). CDR3 length: 14 amino acids. From germline, CDR1 is KGHSH and CDR2 LQKENI. Trimming removed 6 bases at V and 4 bases at J, with 15 bases between. CDR3 DNA sequence: TGTGCCAGCTCCCCCACACGGGCGGGAGAGACCCAGTACTTC. It yields the protein CASSPTRAGETQYF.

The genes are TRBV4-1 and TRBJ1-4; TRBD1 is a possible D gene (5 bases). The CDR3 length is 14 residues. V was clipped by 4 bases and J by 8 bases, with 14 bases between them. Germline CDR1 is MGHRA and CDR2 is YSYEKL. CDR3 protein: CASSPWGGKEKLFF. The CDR3 DNA follows: TGCGCCAGCAGCCCGTGGGGGGGGAAGGAAAAACTGTTTTTT.

This clonotype was seen many times. The CDR3: CASSLGLAGGLARYNEQFF. As DNA, the CDR3 is TGTGCCAGCAGTTTGGGCTTAGCGGGTGGGCTAGCGCGGTACAATGAGCAGTTCTTC. V and J are TRBV28 and TRBJ2-1, with 7 bases matching TRBD2. V was clipped by 3 bases and J by 4 bases; unmatched bases: 18. CDR3 length: 19 amino acids. In germline, CDR1 is MDHEN, CDR2 SYDVKM. Supplemented by reference TRBV28 and TRBJ2-1, the full variable domain reads DVKVTQSSRYLVKRTGEKVFLECVQDMDHENMFWYRQDPGLGLRLIYFSYDVKMKEKGDIPEGYSVSREKKERFSLILESASTNQTSMYLCASSLGLAGGLARYNEQFFGPGTRLTVL.

The rearrangement uses TRBV20-1 and TRBJ2-3; no firm D call. The CDR3 consists of 12 residues. CDR1 and CDR2 (germline): DFQATT, SNEGSKA (reference sequence). V lost 1 base to trimming and J lost 8 bases, with 10 bases between them. The CDR3 is CSARVAPGTQYF. For the CDR3, the DNA is TGCAGTGCTAGAGTGGCCCCCGGTACGCAGTATTTT.

The chain is built from TRBV20-1 and TRBJ2-1; D is uncertain. Germline CDR1 DFQATT, CDR2 SNEGSKA (reference sequence). V lost 0 bases, J lost 9 bases, and 15 bases lay in between. The CDR3 extends over 14 amino acids. The CDR3 loop reads CSARDGPNLGEQFF. CDR3 nucleotide sequence: TGCAGTGCTAGAGATGGCCCGAACTTGGGTGAGCAGTTCTTC.

This clonotype was seen a handful of times. V and J are TRBV9 and TRBJ2-2, with D possibly TRBD1 on 5 matching bases. The CDR3 extends over 17 amino acids. V was shortened by 1 base and J by 0 bases, with 13 bases between the two germline ends. In germline, CDR1 is SGDLS, CDR2 YYNGEE. CDR3 region: CASSVSGGATNTGELFF. CDR3 in DNA: TGTGCCAGCAGCGTATCAGGTGGGGCAACGAACACCGGGGAGCTGTTTTTT. The entire variable domain, with the rest obtained from reference TRBV9 and TRBJ2-2, is as follows: DSGVTQTPKHLITATGQRVTLRCSPRSGDLSVYWYQQSLDQGLQFLIQYYNGEERAKGNILERFSAQQFPDLHSELNLSSLELGDSALYFCASSVSGGATNTGELFFGEGSRLTVL.